Sequencing of this T cell receptor beta chain was carried out in a study of cytomegalovirus exposure and HLA in healthy donors. The protocol was immunoSEQ multiplex PCR, while the TCRdb copy is restricted to in-frame clones and leaves out a portion. The repertoire holds about 260,000 clones, 90% seen once, with under 4% in the top ten. Germline assignment: CDR1 MDHEN and CDR2 SYDVKM. Between the trimmed V and J ends, which lost 1 base and 8 bases, there was a span of 11 bases. The CDR3 has 14 residues. The rearrangement joins TRBV28 to TRBJ1-4; D not resolved. The sequenced sample consisted of PBMCs. This sequence was found in a woman aged 25 to 39 in good health and CMV-seronegative. CDR3 DNA sequence: TGTGCCAGCAGTTTATTTATGAGAGGCGAAAAACTGTTTTTT. The encoded protein is CASSLFMRGEKLFF.